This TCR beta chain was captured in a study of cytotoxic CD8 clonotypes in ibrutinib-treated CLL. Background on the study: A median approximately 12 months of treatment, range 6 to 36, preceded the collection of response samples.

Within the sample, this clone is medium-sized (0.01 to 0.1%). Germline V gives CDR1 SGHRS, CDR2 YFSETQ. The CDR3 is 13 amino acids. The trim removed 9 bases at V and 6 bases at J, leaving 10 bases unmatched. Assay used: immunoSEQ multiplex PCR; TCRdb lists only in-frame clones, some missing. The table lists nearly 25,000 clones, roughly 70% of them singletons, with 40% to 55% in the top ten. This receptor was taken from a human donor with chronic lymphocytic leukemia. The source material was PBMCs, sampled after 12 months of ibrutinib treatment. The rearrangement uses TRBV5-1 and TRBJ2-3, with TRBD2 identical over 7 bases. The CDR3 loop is CATGKRGGDTQYF. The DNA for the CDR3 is TGCGCCACCGGAAAGCGGGGAGGGGATACGCAGTATTTT.